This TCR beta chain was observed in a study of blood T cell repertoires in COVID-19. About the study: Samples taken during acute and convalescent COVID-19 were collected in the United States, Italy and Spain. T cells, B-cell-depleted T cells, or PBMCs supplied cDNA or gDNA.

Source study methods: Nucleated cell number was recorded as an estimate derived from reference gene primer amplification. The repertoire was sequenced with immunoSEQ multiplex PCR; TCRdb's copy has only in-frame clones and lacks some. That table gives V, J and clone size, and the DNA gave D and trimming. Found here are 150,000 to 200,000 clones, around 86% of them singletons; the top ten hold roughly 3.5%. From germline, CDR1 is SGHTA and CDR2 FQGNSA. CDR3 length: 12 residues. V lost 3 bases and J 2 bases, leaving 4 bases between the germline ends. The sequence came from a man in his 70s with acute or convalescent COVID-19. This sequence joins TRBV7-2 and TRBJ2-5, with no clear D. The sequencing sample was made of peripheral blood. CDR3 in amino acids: CASSFSQETQYF. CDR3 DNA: TGTGCCAGCAGCTTTAGTCAAGAGACCCAGTACTTC.